At least ten counts were recorded for the clone carrying this TCR beta chain. As yet, its antigen is unknown. These data belong to a study of Graves' ophthalmopathy and Graves' hyperthyroidism. Overall study context: Before any treatment, peripheral blood was taken at the initial diagnosis.

Germline V CDR1 and CDR2: SGDLS, YYNGEE. The CDR3 has 15 amino acids. The V end lost 0 bases, the J end lost 6 bases, and 16 bases lay between the germline ends. The study amplified TCR beta CDR3 regions using RNA transcripts. HTBI primers were employed in first-round RT-PCR, then a second-round multiplex PCR followed. TCRdb reprocessed the multiplex PCR reads with MiXCR, giving one entry per CDR3 protein. The sample consists of a few hundred thousand distinct CDR3 sequences, roughly 17% of them appearing once. Orbital computed tomography and thyroid ultrasound, along with TRAb, serum thyroxine and clinical symptoms, underpinned diagnosis. Regarding the study as a whole: This model predicted ophthalmopathy progression (sensitivity 70.59%, specificity 72.22%). Blood also held most thyroid clonotypes expanded above 0.001 frequency.

The specimen was peripheral blood. The gene calls are TRBV9 and TRBJ2-7; D is possibly TRBD2 (5 bases). The sequence derives from an adult man with Graves' ophthalmopathy. The CDR3 DNA sequence: TGTGCCAGCAGCGTAGCTAGTGGGCCGGGGAGCGAGCAGTACTTC. Amino acids: CASSVASGPGSEQYF. Filled out from reference TRBV9 and TRBJ2-7, the complete variable domain reads DSGVTQTPKHLITATGQRVTLRCSPRSGDLSVYWYQQSLDQGLQFLIQYYNGEERAKGNILERFSAQQFPDLHSELNLSSLELGDSALYFCASSVASGPGSEQYFGPGTRLTVT.